The T cell receptor (beta chain) described here comes from a study of CD8+ T cells in alopecia areata. Study background: Patients in the treated group were given tofacitinib by mouth, 5 to 10 mg twice a day. Tofacitinib exposure lasted 6 to 18 months, followed by 6 months off drug.

Following RNA extraction, reverse transcription yielded cDNA that acted as the sequencing template. Method: immunoSEQ multiplex PCR; TCRdb's copy keeps in-frame clones and lacks some. The sample consists of fewer than 250,000 clones, 57% of them appearing once. The sequences come from CD4+ T cells sorted from blood, collected at week 0. This clonotype was obtained from a human donor with alopecia areata.

The CDR3 here is CASSHGTPNTEAFF. For the CDR3, the DNA is TGCGCCAGCAGCCACGGGACACCGAACACTGAAGCTTTCTTT. The genes are TRBV5-1 and TRBJ1-1; tentative D call: TRBD1 (6 bases). V lost 4 bases and J lost 1, with 11 bases in between. This CDR3 spans 14 amino acids. Germline V gene lookup returns CDR1 SGHRS and CDR2 YFSETQ.